A single sample gave rise to the 28 T cell receptor beta chains below, sequenced in a study of shared clonotypes between healthy human individuals. Some clones are missing from TCRdb's copy, which holds only in-frame ones; the method was immunoSEQ multiplex PCR. In the table there are around 100,000 clones, roughly 70% of which are singletons. The material sequenced was memory CD8+ T cells sorted from blood. Subset indicated: CD45RO+ cells pooled with CCR7-negative TemRA cells. The source of these receptors is a woman younger than 45 in good health.

This clone was seen more than once but under ten times. The chain is built from TRBV6-1 and TRBJ1-1; D is uncertain. This CDR3 has 12 residues. The germline V and J ends were trimmed by 4 bases and 5 bases, with 8 bases remaining between them. The germline gives CDR1 MNHNS, CDR2 SASEGT. In nucleotides, the CDR3 is TGTGCCAGCAGTGTTGGGGAGACTGAAGCTTTCTTT. It is translated as CASSVGETEAFF.

The chain employs TRBV5-8 and TRBJ1-2, with D tentatively TRBD1 (6 bases). The V gene lost 4 bases and the J gene lost 2 bases, with 9 bases spanning the gap. CDR3 size: 13 residues. CDR1 and CDR2 from the germline V gene are SGHTS and YDEGEE. Written as DNA, the CDR3 is TGTGCCAGCAGCAGAACAGGGAACTATGGCTACACCTTC. It encodes CASSRTGNYGYTF.

This clone was seen a handful of times. CDR3 DNA sequence: TGTGCCAGCTGGCTAATAGCCAAAAACATTCAGTACTTC. Amino acid sequence: CASWLIAKNIQYF. The J gene is TRBJ2-4, the V gene TRBV2; D ambiguous. The CDR3 is made up of 13 amino acids. The V end was cut by 8 bases, the J end by 0 bases, with 8 bases between. Germline V gene sequence: CDR1 SNHLY, CDR2 FYNNEI.

This clone was recorded once. The chain employs TRBV10-3 and TRBJ1-3; D remains ambiguous. This CDR3 has 13 residues. Between the trimmed V and J ends, which lost 6 bases and 0 bases, there was a span of 6 bases. CDR1 ENHRY and CDR2 SYGVKD come from the germline V gene. DNA of the CDR3: TGTGCCATCAGGAGAGACTCTGGAAACACCATATATTTT. Protein sequence: CAIRRDSGNTIYF.

The chain couples TRBV29-1 to TRBJ2-1, with 12 bases that match TRBD2. Germline V gene data show CDR1 as SQVTM and CDR2 as ANQGSEA. V was pared by 3 bases and J by 4 bases, with 7 bases of the junction left unmatched. The CDR3 covers 16 residues. In DNA, the CDR3 is TGCAGCGTTGATGTGACTAGCGGGAGAGATTACAATGAGCAGTTCTTC. This sequence encodes CSVDVTSGRDYNEQFF.

V usage is TRBV29-1 and J usage is TRBJ2-2; no clear D. CDR3 size: 13 residues. Germline V gene sequence: CDR1 SQVTM, CDR2 ANQGSEA. V gave up 7 bases and J gave up 6 bases, with 15 bases separating them. The DNA of the CDR3 is TGCAGCGGCATGGGATCGATCCCCGGGGAGCTGTTTTTT. Translated: CSGMGSIPGELFF.

The V gene is TRBV7-7, the J gene TRBJ2-7, with D unclear. The CDR3 has 13 residues. Between the trimmed V and J ends, which lost 6 bases and 5 bases, there was a span of 14 bases. The germline CDR1 and CDR2 sequences are SSHAT and FNYEAQ (reference sequence). The CDR3 DNA reads TGTGCCAGCAGTGACGGGCAGATCAACGAGCAGTACTTC. The encoded protein is CASSDGQINEQYF.

This chain joins TRBV6-6 and TRBJ2-7; possibly TRBD1 or TRBD2 for D (5 bases each). Germline V lookup: CDR1 MNHNY, CDR2 SVGAGI (reference sequence). Trimming shortened V by 0 bases and J by 4 bases, and 13 bases separated the two germline ends. This CDR3 has 15 amino acids. This chain's CDR3 is CASSYSRLGDYEQYF. The CDR3 DNA follows: TGTGCCAGCAGTTACTCACGCCTGGGGGATTACGAGCAGTACTTC.

The chain uses TRBV29-1 and TRBJ2-7; 9 positions agree with TRBD2. The CDR3 contains 15 residues. Germline CDR1 is SQVTM and CDR2 is ANQGSEA. J gave up 7 bases and V 6 bases, and 16 bases lay outside the gene matches. The DNA for the CDR3 is TGCAGCGTCCTCATTTGGGCTAGCGGGATATGGGAGCAGTACTTC. Translated: CSVLIWASGIWEQYF.

V and J are TRBV4-1 and TRBJ2-7; D gene uncertain. CDR3 length equals 13 residues. V lost 2 bases to trimming and J lost 5 bases, with 10 bases between them. Germline loops: CDR1 MGHRA, CDR2 YSYEKL. The CDR3 DNA reads TGCGCCAGCAGCCAAAATGACGGCCACGAGCAGTACTTC. This sequence encodes CASSQNDGHEQYF.

The CDR3 DNA is TGTGCCAGCTGCCCTACTAGCGGGAGATACAATGAGCAGTTCTTC. Translation: CASCPTSGRYNEQFF. The chain combines TRBV7-9 with TRBJ2-1; TRBD2 aligns across 11 bases. V shed 8 bases, J shed 4 bases, and the junction held 7 bases outside the gene matches. The CDR3 loop spans 15 amino acids. Germline V lookup: CDR1 SEHNR, CDR2 FQNEAQ (reference sequence).

This rearrangement joins TRBV19 to TRBJ2-6; unclear D gene. The V end was cut by 3 bases, the J end by 4 bases, with 10 bases between. The CDR3 is 15 residues long. Germline CDR1 reads LNHDA; CDR2 reads SQIVND (reference sequence). CDR3 loop: CASSISLIGANVLTF. CDR3 DNA: TGTGCCAGTAGTATTTCTTTAATCGGGGCCAACGTCCTGACTTTC.

This clone has just one count. The chain recombines TRBV6-1 with TRBJ1-2; a possible D gene is TRBD1 (6 bases). Germline V CDR1 and CDR2: MNHNS, SASEGT. The CDR3 sequence is 17 residues long. The V end lost 4 bases, the J end lost 3 bases, and 21 bases lay between the germline ends. CDR3 sequence reads: CASSGLRGQHSHYGYTF. The CDR3 DNA is TGTGCCAGCAGTGGCCTCCGCGGACAGCACAGCCACTATGGCTACACCTTC.

This sequence joins TRBV9 and TRBJ2-1; D is perhaps TRBD1 (5 bases). The CDR3 loop spans 14 amino acids. Per germline, CDR1 SGDLS and CDR2 YYNGEE. V was pared by 0 bases and J by 6 bases, with 10 bases between. CDR3 in DNA: TGTGCCAGCAGCGTAGCTTGGGGCACCAATGAGCAGTTCTTC. Protein: CASSVAWGTNEQFF.

Relative to its sample, this clone is large. V gene TRBV28 combines with J gene TRBJ2-1, with 7 nucleotides matching TRBD2. The CDR3 totals 16 residues. Trimming took 7 bases from V and 8 from J; bases not matched to a gene: 17. CDR1 is MDHEN and CDR2 is SYDVKM in the germline V gene. The CDR3 is CASTSRREDYGDEQFF. In DNA form, the CDR3 reads TGTGCCAGCACCTCCCGCCGGGAGGATTACGGAGATGAGCAGTTCTTC.

The sample holds a few counts of this clone. This chain uses TRBV25-1 with TRBJ2-1; D might be TRBD2 (5 bases). V lost 4 bases and J lost 0, with 10 bases in between. The length of the CDR3 is 15 residues. The V gene's germline CDR1 is MGHDK and CDR2 SYGVNS. The CDR3 coding sequence is TGTGCCAGCAGTGGGAGAACTAGCTCCTACAATGAGCAGTTCTTC. This sequence encodes CASSGRTSSYNEQFF.

This clone was counted only a few times. J is TRBJ2-7 and V is TRBV7-9; 9 nucleotides align to TRBD2. Per germline, CDR1 SEHNR and CDR2 FQNEAQ (reference sequence). The V gene end was trimmed by 6 bases and the J gene end by 4 bases; junction bases not matched to a gene: 7. The CDR3 extends over 14 amino acids. The CDR3 DNA reads as TGTGCCAGCAGTTACGCGGGAGGGAGTTACGAGCAGTACTTC. It translates to CASSYAGGSYEQYF.

CDR3 nucleotides: TGTGCCAGCAGCCTAACGGGGACCTCTAACAATGAGCAGTTCTTC. Amino acids: CASSLTGTSNNEQFF. The chain is built from TRBV11-2 and TRBJ2-1; the D call may be TRBD1 or TRBD2 (5 bases each). The V end was cut by 5 bases, the J end by 5 bases, with 16 bases between. The germline CDR1 and CDR2 sequences are SGHAT and FQNNGV. This CDR3 has 15 amino acids.

The chain joins TRBV18 to TRBJ2-7; 7 bases fit TRBD1. The CDR3 extends over 13 amino acids. Germline-derived CDR1 and CDR2 are KGHSH and LQKENI. Trimming at V came to 0 bases and at J to 7 bases, leaving 3 bases not matched to a gene. The CDR3 loop reads CASSPPQGVEQYF. As DNA, the CDR3 is TGTGCCAGCTCACCACCCCAGGGGGTTGAGCAGTACTTC. The full variable domain, with the rest looked up from reference TRBV18 and TRBJ2-7, is NAGVMQNPRHLVRRRGQEARLRCSPMKGHSHVYWYRQLPEEGLKFMVYLQKENIIDESGMPKERFSAEFPKEGPSILRIQQVVRGDSAAYFCASSPPQGVEQYFGPGTRLTVT.

This rearrangement joins TRBV4-1 to TRBJ2-5; D is perhaps TRBD1 (6 bases). This CDR3 contains 15 residues. The ends were cut back, 0 bases at V and 5 bases at J, with 13 bases in the middle. In germline, CDR1 is MGHRA, CDR2 YSYEKL. Here the CDR3 DNA reads TGCGCCAGCAGCCAAGATCCAGGGGCGTTGGAGACCCAGTACTTC. It encodes CASSQDPGALETQYF.

The gene calls are TRBV27 and TRBJ2-7; possible D gene TRBD2, 7 bases. The CDR3 is 14 residues long. The ends were cut back, 6 bases at V and 2 bases at J, with 14 bases in the middle. Germline-derived CDR1 and CDR2 are MNHEY and SMNVEV (reference sequence). The CDR3 loop is CASSPTGTTYEQYF. In nucleotides, the CDR3 is TGTGCCAGCAGCCCCACAGGGACTACCTACGAGCAGTACTTC.

The gene calls are TRBV5-4 and TRBJ2-5; unclear D gene. The CDR3 loop spans 14 amino acids. Deletions cut 0 bases from V and 5 bases from J, with 11 bases between. The germline gives CDR1 SGHNT, CDR2 YYREEE (reference sequence). The CDR3 here is CASSLETPGETQYF. The CDR3 nucleotides read TGTGCCAGCAGCTTGGAAACCCCCGGGGAGACCCAGTACTTC.

The rearrangement joins TRBV27 to TRBJ2-3; the match to TRBD2 covers 9 bases. The germline V gene has CDR1 MNHEY and CDR2 SMNVEV (reference sequence). V lost 0 bases to trimming and J lost 0 bases; unmatched junction nucleotides: 1. CDR3 size: 16 residues. The CDR3 nucleotides read TGTGCCAGCAGTTTATCTACTAGCGGGAGCACAGATACGCAGTATTTT. Amino acid sequence: CASSLSTSGSTDTQYF.

The chain uses TRBV6-1 and TRBJ2-7; D perhaps matches TRBD1 (6 bases). The CDR3 runs to 14 residues. V gave up 5 bases and J gave up 7 bases, with 18 bases separating them. Germline V gives CDR1 MNHNS, CDR2 SASEGT. The chain's CDR3 is CASSPPDSRREQYF. Written as DNA, the CDR3 is TGTGCCAGCAGTCCACCGGACAGTCGCCGGGAGCAGTACTTC.

The chain couples TRBV4-1 to TRBJ2-1; 10 positions match TRBD2. The CDR3 contains 17 residues. Unmatched junction bases numbered 7, after V lost 1 base and J lost 4 bases. From germline, CDR1 is MGHRA and CDR2 YSYEKL. This CDR3 reads CASSQGSGTSAYNEQFF. The CDR3 DNA follows: TGCGCCAGCAGCCAAGGTTCCGGGACTAGCGCTTACAATGAGCAGTTCTTC.

This clone has a count of ten or more. The chain employs TRBV23-1 and TRBJ2-5; tentative D call: TRBD2 (6 bases). TRBV23-1 is labeled an ORF, and its function is uncertain. This CDR3 comprises 15 residues. V shed 6 bases and J shed 8 bases, with 22 bases lying between them. The CDR3 loop reads CASSDKGRRGGTQYF. In DNA, the CDR3 is TGCGCCAGCAGCGACAAGGGGCGCCGGGGAGGAACCCAGTACTTC.

The chain is built from TRBV5-1 and TRBJ1-4; weak D call: TRBD1 (6 bases). Trimming removed 0 bases at V and 7 bases at J, with 16 bases between. Germline V CDR1 and CDR2: SGHRS, YFSETQ. The CDR3 is 16 residues long. The CDR3 protein is CASSLGIQGRVEKLFF. The CDR3 region has the DNA TGCGCCAGCAGCTTGGGTATACAGGGAAGGGTTGAAAAACTGTTTTTT.

The chain couples TRBV27 to TRBJ2-6; no reliable D call. The CDR3 is made up of 14 amino acids. From germline, CDR1 is MNHEY and CDR2 SMNVEV (reference sequence). V was trimmed by 5 bases and J by 0 bases, leaving 5 bases between them. CDR3: CASSAYSGANVLTF. The CDR3 DNA reads TGTGCCAGCAGTGCATACTCTGGGGCCAACGTCCTGACTTTC.